The sequence of this T cell receptor (beta chain) was determined in a study of neurological immune-mediated disorders. General study results and limits: The multiple sclerosis repertoire cluster had no clinical or MRI feature associated with it.

There are many counts of this clonotype. What it recognizes is unknown. Preparation of the unsorted libraries drew on 2 million PBMCs stored at -80 C. V trimming: 5 bases; J trimming: 5 bases; junction bases outside the gene matches: 3. This CDR3 region has 13 residues. Per the germline V gene, CDR1 is SGHAT and CDR2 is FQNNGV. MiXCR, applied by TCRdb to the 5' RACE reads, yields one record per CDR3 protein. The sample has tens of thousands of distinct CDR3 sequences, 2.6% seen once; the top ten hold over 0.95%. The chain employs TRBV11-2 and TRBJ2-5, with 9 bases aligning to TRBD2. Sequencing was done on a sample of PBMCs. The sequence was obtained from a woman under 40 with multiple sclerosis. CDR3 DNA: TGTGCCAGCAGCGGAAGCGGGGGGGAGACCCAGTACTTC. Translating gives CASSGSGGETQYF.